These 30 T cell receptor beta chains were all obtained from the same sample, sequenced in a study of blood T cell repertoires in COVID-19. Sequencing was performed with immunoSEQ multiplex PCR; in TCRdb, only in-frame clones are kept and a portion is missing. This table has fewer than 95,000 clones, roughly 70% appearing once. Sequenced material: peripheral blood. The origin of the receptors is a man in his 70s with COVID-19, enrolled during active disease.

This clone was observed a single time. The chain employs TRBV7-2 and TRBJ2-1; 8 nucleotides align to TRBD1. CDR3 length: 17 amino acids. J lost 7 bases, V lost 5 bases, and 16 bases had no gene match. Germline V gives CDR1 SGHTA, CDR2 FQGNSA. The CDR3 DNA follows: TGTGCCAGCAGCACACCCCGGGACAGGTTCAATCGGAATGAGCAGTTCTTC. Translation: CASSTPRDRFNRNEQFF.

The J gene is TRBJ2-1, the V gene TRBV5-1; 13 bases are a match to TRBD2. The junction had 5 bases not matched to a gene; V was cut back by 3 bases and J by 5 bases. The germline V gene encodes CDR1 SGHRS and CDR2 YFSETQ. There are 16 residues in the CDR3. CDR3 DNA sequence: TGCGCCAGCAGCTCCACTAGCGGGAGGGTCGACAATGAGCAGTTCTTC. It yields the protein CASSSTSGRVDNEQFF.

This chain joins TRBV21-1 and TRBJ1-2; no check of the table's D call, TRBD1, against the DNA was made. TRBV21-1 is noted as a pseudogene. This CDR3 is built from 15 residues. Here the CDR3 reads CASSKERQGAGGYTF. As DNA, the CDR3 is TGTGCCAGCAGCAAAGAGAGGCAGGGGGCTGGTGGCTACACCTTC.

This rearrangement joins TRBV14 to TRBJ2-5; 12 bases align to TRBD2. The CDR3 spans 16 residues. The germline V gene has CDR1 SGHDN and CDR2 FVKESK. The junction had 6 bases not matched to a gene; V was cut back by 6 bases and J by 1 base. This CDR3 reads CASSQRTSGAQETQYF. CDR3 nucleotides: TGTGCCAGCAGTCAAAGGACTAGCGGGGCCCAAGAGACCCAGTACTTC.

This chain joins TRBV5-4 and TRBJ2-1; maybe TRBD2 (5 bases). Trimming stripped 2 bases from V and 7 bases from J, with 13 bases between. This CDR3 region has 14 residues. CDR1 and CDR2 (germline): SGHNT, YYREEE (reference sequence). Written as DNA, the CDR3 is TGTGCCAGCAGCTTTTGGACGGGAATGAATGAGCAGTTCTTC. Residues: CASSFWTGMNEQFF.

The gene calls are TRBV7-2 and TRBJ1-3; D is unclear. The CDR3 is 14 amino acids. Trimming pared 1 base from V and 0 bases from J, leaving 4 bases between. CDR1 is SGHTA and CDR2 is FQGNSA in the germline V gene. The CDR3 reads CASSLGASGNTIYF. Written as DNA, the CDR3 is TGTGCCAGCAGCTTAGGGGCCTCTGGAAACACCATATATTTT.

The chain joins TRBV6-1 to TRBJ1-3; D possibly corresponds to TRBD1 (5 bases). Trimming removed 3 bases from V and 0 bases from J, with 15 bases in between. From germline, CDR1 is MNHNS and CDR2 SASEGT. The CDR3 is 17 amino acids. The CDR3 spells CASSDPGRGLSGNTIYF. In DNA, the CDR3 is TGTGCCAGCAGTGACCCGGGACGGGGACTCTCTGGAAACACCATATATTTT.

The gene calls are TRBV19 and TRBJ2-7, with 7 bases lining up with TRBD2. CDR3 length: 14 amino acids. In germline, CDR1 is LNHDA, CDR2 SQIVND (reference sequence). V dropped 4 bases and J dropped 0; count of bases not matched to a gene: 3. The CDR3 coding sequence is TGTGCCAGTAGTAAAGGCGGGAGCTCCTACGAGCAGTACTTC. Protein product: CASSKGGSSYEQYF.

The J gene is TRBJ2-3, the V gene TRBV7-2, with TRBD2 matching 11 bases. CDR3 size: 17 residues. V lost 1 base to trimming and J lost 2 bases; unmatched junction nucleotides: 5. Looked up from germline, CDR1 is SGHTA and CDR2 is FQGNSA. The CDR3 is CASSLGLAGGYTDTQYF. CDR3 nucleotide sequence: TGTGCCAGCAGCTTAGGTCTAGCGGGAGGTTACACAGATACGCAGTATTTT. Full variable domain (remainder filled in from reference TRBV7-2 and TRBJ2-3): GAGVSQSPSNKVTEKGKDVELRCDPISGHTALYWYRQSLGQGLEFLIYFQGNSAPDKSGLPSDRFSAERTGGSVSTLTIQRTQQEDSAVYLCASSLGLAGGYTDTQYFGPGTRLTVL.

This clone appeared a single time. This chain joins TRBV18 and TRBJ1-2; maybe TRBD1 (6 bases). The germline V gene has CDR1 KGHSH and CDR2 LQKENI. CDR3 length equals 12 residues. V gave up 10 bases and J gave up 7 bases, with 16 bases separating them. CDR3 DNA sequence: TGTGCCAACCCACAGGGTAGTATTGGCTACACCTTC. This encodes CANPQGSIGYTF.

The chain couples TRBV7-9 to TRBJ1-5; 7 nucleotides line up with TRBD1. The CDR3 runs to 18 residues. Germline V CDR1 and CDR2: SEHNR, FQNEAQ (reference sequence). Trimming cost V 5 bases and J 0 bases; bases outside gene matches: 13. In nucleotides, the CDR3 is TGTGCCAGCAGCGACTCCGGGACAGAGACTTATAGCAATCAGCCCCAGCATTTT. Its translation is CASSDSGTETYSNQPQHF.

This clone was seen a single time. The rearrangement joins TRBV7-2 to TRBJ2-7, with TRBD2 identical over 13 bases. The ends lost 1 base at V and 7 bases at J; junction bases unmatched: 7. The CDR3 consists of 16 residues. Germline-derived CDR1 and CDR2 are SGHTA and FQGNSA. The DNA of the CDR3 is TGTGCCAGCAGCTTAGAAGGACTAGCGGGAGCGGGGGAGCAGTACTTC. Its protein product is CASSLEGLAGAGEQYF.

The rearrangement joins TRBV7-2 to TRBJ2-3; 11 nucleotides agree with TRBD1. V gave up 3 bases and J gave up 3 bases; unmatched junction bases: 5. The germline gives CDR1 SGHTA, CDR2 FQGNSA. The CDR3 consists of 16 residues. The CDR3 is CASSLVGQGATDTQYF. The CDR3 DNA is TGTGCCAGCAGCTTGGTAGGACAGGGGGCAACAGATACGCAGTATTTT.

The rearrangement uses TRBV29-1 and TRBJ1-4; 8 bases line up with TRBD1. Germline V CDR1 and CDR2: SQVTM, ANQGSEA. This CDR3 has 13 residues. The trim removed 5 bases at V and 2 bases at J, leaving 1 base unmatched. CDR3 amino acids: CSVRTGTNEKLFF. CDR3 nucleotides: TGCAGCGTTAGGACAGGGACTAATGAAAAACTGTTTTTT.

Comment on this clone: Relative to the germline gene, one junction end is altered; a read error may explain this. The CDR3 DNA sequence: TGTGCCAGCAGTCCCGACAGGGTTACGATCTTC. It yields the protein CASSPDRVTIF. This chain uses TRBV11-2 with TRBJ2-1, with 7 bases fitting TRBD1. This CDR3 region has 11 residues. The germline gives CDR1 SGHAT, CDR2 FQNNGV.

The rearrangement links TRBV18 to TRBJ1-2; D may be TRBD1 (5 bases). CDR1 is KGHSH and CDR2 is LQKENI in the germline V gene. V lost 1 base, J lost 1 base, and 7 bases lay in between. This CDR3 is built from 14 residues. The CDR3, as DNA: TGTGCCAGCTCACCACAGGGGCTTAACTATGGCTACACCTTC. Translation gives CASSPQGLNYGYTF. Complete variable domain (other parts from reference TRBV18 and TRBJ1-2): NAGVMQNPRHLVRRRGQEARLRCSPMKGHSHVYWYRQLPEEGLKFMVYLQKENIIDESGMPKERFSAEFPKEGPSILRIQQVVRGDSAAYFCASSPQGLNYGYTFGSGTRLTVV.

CDR3 nucleotides: TGTGCCAGCAGTGGGACAGGGAGAAGCTCACCCCTCCACTTT. Translating gives CASSGTGRSSPLHF. The chain uses TRBV5-4 and TRBJ1-6; TRBD1 matches at 9 bases. CDR3 length equals 14 residues. The germline gives CDR1 SGHNT, CDR2 YYREEE (reference sequence). V lost 5 bases to trimming and J lost 10 bases; unmatched junction nucleotides: 7.

This clone was picked up one time. The J gene is TRBJ1-2, the V gene TRBV27; perhaps TRBD1 as D (5 bases). The CDR3 is 13 amino acids. Between the trimmed V and J ends, which lost 3 bases and 6 bases, there was a span of 11 bases. The germline CDR1 and CDR2 sequences are MNHEY and SMNVEV (reference sequence). The CDR3 reads CASSLGGGNGYTF. CDR3 bases: TGTGCCAGCAGTTTGGGGGGAGGGAATGGCTACACCTTC.

V usage is TRBV7-2 and J usage is TRBJ2-7; TRBD2 is a possible D gene (5 bases). V was clipped by 5 bases and J by 7 bases, with 15 bases between them. The germline V gene has CDR1 SGHTA and CDR2 FQGNSA. This CDR3 contains 13 residues. The CDR3 here is CASSPRLWREQYF. The DNA of the CDR3 is TGTGCCAGCAGCCCCCGGCTGTGGAGGGAGCAGTACTTC. Filled out from reference TRBV7-2 and TRBJ2-7, the complete variable domain reads GAGVSQSPSNKVTEKGKDVELRCDPISGHTALYWYRQSLGQGLEFLIYFQGNSAPDKSGLPSDRFSAERTGGSVSTLTIQRTQQEDSAVYLCASSPRLWREQYFGPGTRLTVT.

This sequence joins TRBV30 and TRBJ2-3, with 8 bases lining up with TRBD2. Trimming cost V 2 bases and J 3 bases; bases outside gene matches: 7. Germline V gene lookup returns CDR1 GTSNPN and CDR2 SVGIG (reference sequence). The CDR3 consists of 15 residues. The DNA for the CDR3 is TGTGCCTGGAGTCCCCAGGGCGGGAGGACAGATACGCAGTATTTT. It translates to CAWSPQGGRTDTQYF.

The J gene is TRBJ2-2, the V gene TRBV6-2 or TRBV6-3; 13 nucleotides match TRBD2. J gave up 1 base and V 1 base, and 3 bases lay outside the gene matches. The CDR3 has 18 residues. Germline V gene data show CDR1 as MNHEY and CDR2 as SVGEGT. The CDR3 nucleotides are TGTGCCAGCAGTTACTACGGGACTAGCGGGAAGAACACCGGGGAGCTGTTTTTT. Translation gives CASSYYGTSGKNTGELFF.

The genes are TRBV5-1 and TRBJ2-7, with 11 bases fitting TRBD1. V shed 0 bases and J 4 bases; nucleotides not matched to a gene: 3. The V gene's germline CDR1 is SGHRS and CDR2 YFSETQ. This CDR3 is 15 amino acids long. As DNA, the CDR3 is TGCGCCAGCAGCTTGGGAGGACAGGGGGCTTACGAGCAGTACTTC. This encodes CASSLGGQGAYEQYF.

The chain recombines TRBV27 with TRBJ2-5; 13 nucleotides match TRBD2. Losses at the gene ends were 5 bases for V and 6 bases for J; bases not matched to a gene: 12. Germline values: CDR1 MNHEY, CDR2 SMNVEV (reference sequence). The CDR3 spans 17 residues. The CDR3, as DNA: TGTGCCAGCAGTCCCGTTCCGACTAGCGGGAGGCAGCAGACCCAGTACTTC. It encodes CASSPVPTSGRQQTQYF.

This clone was recorded a few times. The chain links TRBV7-8 to TRBJ1-5; TRBD1 matches 8 bases. Per the germline V gene, CDR1 is SGHVS and CDR2 is FQNEAQ. V shed 9 bases and J 1 base; nucleotides not matched to a gene: 5. The CDR3 loop spans 14 amino acids. CDR3 DNA sequence: TGTGCCAGTGAACAGGGGGTGAGCAATCAGCCCCAGCATTTT. It is translated as CASEQGVSNQPQHF.

The sample holds a few counts of this clone. The chain employs TRBV11-3 and TRBJ2-3; 14 bases agree with TRBD2. This CDR3 contains 16 residues. Per the germline V gene, CDR1 is SGHNT and CDR2 is YENEEA. The junction had 7 bases not matched to a gene; V was cut back by 5 bases and J by 6 bases. For the CDR3, the DNA is TGTGCCAGCAGCCCCGGACTAGCGGGAGGATCGGATACGCAGTATTTT. This codes for CASSPGLAGGSDTQYF.

The chain employs TRBV5-1 and TRBJ2-3; the match to TRBD1 covers 10 bases. The germline V gene encodes CDR1 SGHRS and CDR2 YFSETQ. The V gene end was trimmed by 0 bases and the J gene end by 3 bases; junction bases not matched to a gene: 16. The CDR3 is made up of 20 amino acids. In DNA form, the CDR3 reads TGCGCCAGCAGCTTGGTCCCGGGACAGGGGTTTGGCGAGGGGACAGATACGCAGTATTTT. Its protein is CASSLVPGQGFGEGTDTQYF. Filled out from reference TRBV5-1 and TRBJ2-3, the complete variable domain reads KAGVTQTPRYLIKTRGQQVTLSCSPISGHRSVSWYQQTPGQGLQFLFEYFSETQRNKGNFPGRFSGRQFSNSRSEMNVSTLELGDSALYLCASSLVPGQGFGEGTDTQYFGPGTRLTVL.

The CDR3 sequence: CATSAPGLQGDTQYF. CDR3 bases: TGTGCCACCAGTGCCCCGGGACTGCAAGGCGATACGCAGTATTTT. This chain uses TRBV24-1 with TRBJ2-3; weak D call: TRBD2 (6 bases). Trimming removed 5 bases from V and 6 bases from J, with 17 bases in between. Germline V gene sequence: CDR1 KGHDR, CDR2 SFDVKD. The CDR3 extends over 15 amino acids.

The chain recombines TRBV11-3 with TRBJ1-1, with TRBD1 matching over 7 bases. The germline gives CDR1 SGHNT, CDR2 YENEEA. This CDR3 comprises 16 residues. Trimming removed 5 bases from V and 1 base from J; junction bases left unmatched: 10. CDR3 sequence: CASSLGTVFGNTEAFF. The CDR3 region has the DNA TGTGCCAGCAGCCTAGGGACAGTCTTTGGGAACACTGAAGCTTTCTTT.

J is TRBJ2-1 and V is TRBV15; 13 bases agree with TRBD2. CDR3 size: 17 residues. Germline loops: CDR1 LNHNV, CDR2 YYDKDF (reference sequence). The V and J ends lost 4 bases and 4 bases, in that order; junction bases with no gene match: 7. The CDR3 nucleotides read TGTGCCACCAGCACTAGGACTAGCGGGAGTAGGTACAATGAGCAGTTCTTC. This translates into CATSTRTSGSRYNEQFF.

This rearrangement joins TRBV19 to TRBJ2-1; TRBD1 matches at 10 bases. V shed 0 bases, J shed 8 bases, and the junction held 16 bases outside the gene matches. Looked up from germline, CDR1 is LNHDA and CDR2 is SQIVND (reference sequence). The CDR3 spans 19 residues. CDR3 sequence: CASSIEGRRRTGGVHEQFF. The CDR3 nucleotides read TGTGCCAGTAGTATAGAGGGCCGCCGGAGGACAGGGGGGGTCCATGAGCAGTTCTTC.